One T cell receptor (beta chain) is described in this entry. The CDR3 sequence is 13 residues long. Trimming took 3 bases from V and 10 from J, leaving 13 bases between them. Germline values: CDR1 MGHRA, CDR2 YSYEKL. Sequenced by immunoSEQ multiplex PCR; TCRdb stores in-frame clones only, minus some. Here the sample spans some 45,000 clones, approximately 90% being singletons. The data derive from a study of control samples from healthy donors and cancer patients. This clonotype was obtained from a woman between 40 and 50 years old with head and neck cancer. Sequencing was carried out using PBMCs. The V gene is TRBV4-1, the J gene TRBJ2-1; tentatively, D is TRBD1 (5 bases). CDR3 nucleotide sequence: TGCGCCAGCAGCCAGGGGATCCCAGGGGAGCAGTTCTTC. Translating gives CASSQGIPGEQFF.